This TCR beta chain is from a study of tumour-infiltrating T cells in Burkitt lymphoma. The overall study: All epidemiological Burkitt lymphoma subtypes were represented in the cohort. Overall and progression-free survival were predicted by productive clonality. Notes on the study in general: Public clonotypes, several, appeared across numerous Burkitt lymphoma patients.

In germline, CDR1 is SGDLS, CDR2 YYNGEE. The CDR3 contains 16 residues. The V and J ends lost 4 bases and 5 bases, in that order; junction bases with no gene match: 4. The data were produced by immunoSEQ multiplex PCR, yet TCRdb's version contains in-frame clones alone and is incomplete. Among more than 2,000 clones listed, around 24% were seen once. A remark on this clone: Its matching antigen is unknown.

The rearrangement uses TRBV9 and TRBJ2-3, with 16 positions matching TRBD2. The sample comprised tumor tissue from a relapse. This clonotype originated in a human donor with relapsed Burkitt lymphoma. Some clones in this sample may be carry-over from other donors' samples. CDR3 in amino acids: CASSSGLAGGEDTQYF. For the CDR3, the DNA is TGTGCCAGCAGCTCGGGACTAGCGGGGGGGGAAGATACGCAGTATTTT.